The 14 T cell receptor beta chains given below trace back to one sample, sequenced in a study of shared clonotypes between healthy human individuals. Terminally differentiated effector memory CD45RA+ cells were excluded from the naive CD8 cells, which were CD45RO-negative and positively selected for CCR7. The method was immunoSEQ multiplex PCR; TCRdb's version includes in-frame clones alone and lacks a portion of them. Here the sample spans nearly 2 million clones, approximately 95% being singletons. The sequenced sample was naive CD8+ T cells sorted from blood. The receptors were gathered from a man aged 18 to 30 in good health.

The CDR3 DNA sequence: TGTGCCAGCAGCGACCGAGGCAGACGCGGCGACGAGCAGTACTTC. The encoded protein is CASSDRGRRGDEQYF. The chain employs TRBV6-5 and TRBJ2-7; D remains ambiguous. CDR1 is MNHEY and CDR2 is SVGAGI in the germline V gene. V lost 6 bases and J 5 bases, leaving 20 bases between the germline ends. This CDR3 is 15 amino acids long.

J is TRBJ2-7 and V is TRBV30; 7 bases agree with TRBD2. Trimming at V came to 5 bases and at J to 3 bases, leaving 10 bases not matched to a gene. Germline lookup yields CDR1 GTSNPN and CDR2 SVGIG (reference sequence). The length of the CDR3 is 14 residues. Written as DNA, the CDR3 is TGTGCCTGGGTGGGAGGGGAGAGGGACTACGAGCAGTACTTC. Protein product: CAWVGGERDYEQYF.

The V and J genes are TRBV7-9 and TRBJ2-7; 7 nucleotides agree with TRBD1. This CDR3 is 13 amino acids long. CDR1 is SEHNR, CDR2 FQNEAQ, per germline (reference sequence). V shed 3 bases and J 6 bases; nucleotides not matched to a gene: 5. This chain's CDR3 is CASSLTGSGEQYF. DNA for the CDR3: TGTGCCAGCAGCTTGACAGGGAGCGGCGAGCAGTACTTC.

This clone was observed once. Here the CDR3 reads CAWKMVSGVADTQYF. In DNA, the CDR3 is TGTGCCTGGAAAATGGTGTCAGGGGTGGCAGATACGCAGTATTTT. The V gene is TRBV30, the J gene TRBJ2-3; maybe TRBD1 (6 bases). This CDR3 comprises 15 residues. Trimming pared 4 bases from V and 4 bases from J, leaving 18 bases between. Germline V gene sequence: CDR1 GTSNPN, CDR2 SVGIG (reference sequence).

The rearrangement links TRBV7-9 to TRBJ2-7; TRBD2 might be the D (5 bases). There are 13 residues in the CDR3. The germline CDR1 and CDR2 sequences are SEHNR and FQNEAQ (reference sequence). Trimming left V 4 bases short and J 5 bases short, with 12 bases between. The CDR3 loop is CASSSEGSHEQYF. The CDR3, as DNA: TGTGCCAGCAGCTCTGAGGGTTCCCACGAGCAGTACTTC.

Comment on this clone: Other DNA sequences from this sample encode an identical CDR3 as well. This chain links TRBV5-4 with TRBJ2-1, with D unclear. Per germline, CDR1 SGHNT and CDR2 YYREEE (reference sequence). Trimming cost V 3 bases and J 6 bases, with 4 bases left between them. The CDR3 loop spans 11 amino acids. CDR3 in amino acids: CASSSGNEQFF. The DNA of the CDR3 is TGTGCCAGCAGCTCAGGCAATGAGCAGTTCTTC.

Regarding this clone: Different DNA sequences within this sample yield the same CDR3. In nucleotides, the CDR3 is TGTGCCAGCAGTTATCGAGAAGGTTACGAGCAGTACTTC. It yields the protein CASSYREGYEQYF. This sequence joins TRBV27 and TRBJ2-7; no reliable D call. Trimming shortened V by 4 bases and J by 4 bases, and 11 bases separated the two germline ends. Looked up from germline, CDR1 is MNHEY and CDR2 is SMNVEV (reference sequence). The CDR3 loop spans 13 amino acids.

This chain joins TRBV27 and TRBJ2-5, with 8 bases lining up with TRBD1. CDR3 length: 17 residues. Losses at the gene ends were 3 bases for V and 4 bases for J; bases not matched to a gene: 13. Germline V gene sequence: CDR1 MNHEY, CDR2 SMNVEV (reference sequence). This CDR3 reads CASSFGGTGAGAETQYF. DNA of the CDR3: TGTGCCAGCAGTTTCGGAGGGACAGGAGCCGGAGCAGAGACCCAGTACTTC.

The rearrangement links TRBV6-5 to TRBJ2-1; maybe TRBD2 (6 bases). Germline V gene lookup returns CDR1 MNHEY and CDR2 SVGAGI. The CDR3 spans 16 residues. Trimming took off 3 bases at V and 6 bases at J, with 18 bases between the two ends. The CDR3 DNA reads as TGTGCCAGCAGTTATTGGGTGGAGGAGGGGCCCAATGAGCAGTTCTTC. Protein sequence: CASSYWVEEGPNEQFF.

V usage is TRBV29-1 and J usage is TRBJ1-1; unclear D gene. This CDR3 comprises 13 residues. The V gene's germline CDR1 is SQVTM and CDR2 ANQGSEA. V gave up 3 bases and J gave up 8 bases, with 16 bases separating them. CDR3 loop: CSVDEQRTMEAFF. The CDR3 DNA follows: TGCAGCGTTGACGAACAGCGTACAATGGAAGCTTTCTTT.

As for this clone: In the same sample, other DNA sequences code for this CDR3. The chain recombines TRBV6-5 with TRBJ1-1; D remains ambiguous. The CDR3 is made up of 12 amino acids. CDR1 is MNHEY, CDR2 SVGAGI, per germline. V dropped 0 bases and J dropped 7 bases, with 6 bases sitting between them. The CDR3 DNA reads as TGTGCCAGCAGTTACTCGGGAGATGAAGCTTTCTTT. It yields the protein CASSYSGDEAFF.

The J gene is TRBJ2-7, the V gene TRBV7-2; D unclear. Trimming removed 5 bases at V and 5 bases at J, with 13 bases between. The CDR3 contains 13 residues. Germline loops: CDR1 SGHTA, CDR2 FQGNSA. The CDR3 reads CASSPSLTDEQYF. As DNA, the CDR3 is TGTGCCAGCAGCCCGAGCCTGACGGACGAGCAGTACTTC.

This chain joins TRBV6-5 and TRBJ2-2, with TRBD2 identical over 7 bases. J lost 4 bases, V lost 3 bases, and 8 bases had no gene match. Per the germline V gene, CDR1 is MNHEY and CDR2 is SVGAGI. The CDR3 runs 16 residues. CDR3 protein: CASSYGASGGTGELFF. The DNA for the CDR3 is TGTGCCAGCAGTTATGGGGCTAGCGGTGGCACCGGGGAGCTGTTTTTT.

In DNA, the CDR3 is TGTGCCAGTCCAAGTTGGGGCAACACCGGGGAGCTGTTTTTT. Translation gives CASPSWGNTGELFF. The rearrangement joins TRBV6-7 to TRBJ2-2; TRBD1 is a possible D gene (5 bases). TRBV6-7 is annotated as an ORF whose role is uncertain. The CDR3 sequence is 14 residues long. The V end lost 9 bases, the J end lost 2 bases, and 13 bases lay between the germline ends.